Listed below are T cell receptor beta chains from one sample, sequenced in a study of CD8+ T cells in alopecia areata. Repertoires were generated with immunoSEQ multiplex PCR, while TCRdb's copy carries only in-frame clones and drops some. The sample lists 220,000 or so clones, 50% to 70% seen once, with 0.45% in the top ten. The source material was CD4+ T cells sorted from blood, sampled at week 0. The receptors derive from a human donor with alopecia areata. Each CDR3 is given with its conserved first and last residue. The D gene is left open where the match is weak. Clone size is not always given. Where it is, it says once, few, many or a class for expanded clones.

d_gene,v_gene,j_gene,abundance,CDR3nt,CDR3aa
.,TRBV30,TRBJ1-5,.,TGTGCCTGGAGTCTCGGGGTGGGCCAGCCCCAGCATTTT,CAWSLGVGQPQHF
TRBD1,TRBV30,TRBJ1-2,.,TGTGCCTGGAGTGTACGTGGCAGGGGGAACTATGGCTACACCTTC,CAWSVRGRGNYGYTF
.,TRBV29-1,TRBJ2-7,few,TGCAGCGTTATAATCTACGAGCAGTACTTC,CSVIIYEQYF
.,TRBV11-2,TRBJ1-2,.,TGTGCCAGCAGCCCTATTACCGGCCCAAGACCTTATGGCTACACCTTC,CASSPITGPRPYGYTF
.,TRBV7-8,TRBJ2-5,.,TGTGCCAGCAGCTTCGAGGGACGCGAGACCCAGTACTTC,CASSFEGRETQYF
.,TRBV30,TRBJ2-7,.,TGTGCCTGGAGTCCGAGGCTCCGAGGTATCTACGAGCAGTACTTC,CAWSPRLRGIYEQYF
.,TRBV4-2,TRBJ2-7,once,TGTGCCAGCAGCCAAGCTCGAACCTACGAGCAGTACTTC,CASSQARTYEQYF
.,TRBV7-2,TRBJ1-3,few,TGTGCCAGCAGCTATACCAGGGCCTCTGGAAACACCATATATTTT,CASSYTRASGNTIYF
.,TRBV9,TRBJ2-5,.,TGTGCCAGCAGCGGGGACGGGCGTGGGACCCAGTACTTC,CASSGDGRGTQYF
.,TRBV5-1,TRBJ2-5,.,TGCGCCAGCAGCCTGATGGGTAGAGAGACCCAGTACTTC,CASSLMGRETQYF
.,TRBV2,TRBJ1-4,few,TGTGCCAGCAGTGATCACAGGGTACAGGAAAAACTGTTTTTT,CASSDHRVQEKLFF
TRBD1,TRBV7-9,TRBJ1-5,few,TGTGCCAGCAGGGCCGGGACAGGGGATGGGCAGCCCCAGCATTTT,CASRAGTGDGQPQHF
.,TRBV27,TRBJ2-6,.,TGTGCCAGCAGTTTTGAGGGGACTGGGGCCAACGTCCTGACTTTC,CASSFEGTGANVLTF
TRBD2,TRBV4-1,TRBJ2-7,.,TGCGCCAGCAGCCAAGTCCCTAGCGGGAACGAGCAGTACTTC,CASSQVPSGNEQYF
TRBD2,TRBV29-1,TRBJ2-3,.,TGCAGCGTTGAAGCGGGGGGGACAGATACGCAGTATTTT,CSVEAGGTDTQYF
.,TRBV19,TRBJ2-1,.,TGTGCCAGTAGCCCGACGACGCTAGCCTACAATGAGCAGTTCTTC,CASSPTTLAYNEQFF
.,TRBV7-2,TRBJ1-1,few,TGTGCCAGCGATCGCGTGAACACTGAAGCTTTCTTT,CASDRVNTEAFF
.,TRBV30,TRBJ1-1,few,TGTGCCTGGAGGGGTAAGGGGAGGATAAACACTGAAGCTTTCTTT,CAWRGKGRINTEAFF
TRBD1,TRBV2,TRBJ1-5,.,TGTGCCAGCAGTGGGGACAGGGGGCCCGCAAGCAATCAGCCCCAGCATTTT,CASSGDRGPASNQPQHF
TRBD1,TRBV29-1,TRBJ1-1,.,TGCAGCGCCCAGGGGGAGAACACTGAAGCTTTCTTT,CSAQGENTEAFF
.,TRBV7-7,TRBJ2-5,.,TGTGCTAGCAGCGCAACGACTGGACCAGAGACCCAGTACTTC,CASSATTGPETQYF
.,TRBV30,TRBJ1-5,.,TGTGCCTGGAGTGCACAGGGCAATCAGCCCCAGCATTTT,CAWSAQGNQPQHF
.,TRBV2,TRBJ1-1,few,TGTGCCAGCACTGGGACGATGAACACTGAAGCTTTCTTT,CASTGTMNTEAFF
.,TRBV29-1,TRBJ2-7,.,TGCAGCGTAAGAACACCAGGGAAATCCTCCTACGAGCAGTACTTC,CSVRTPGKSSYEQYF
TRBD1,TRBV7-6,TRBJ2-6,.,TGTGCCAGCAGCCCGGACAGGAGCCCTGGGGCCAACGTCCTGACTTTC,CASSPDRSPGANVLTF
.,TRBV6-5,TRBJ1-4,.,TGTGCCAGCAGTTACAGGGGTACGGGAGAAAAACTGTTTTTT,CASSYRGTGEKLFF
TRBD1,TRBV6-5,TRBJ2-4,.,TGTGCCAGCAGGCCCTCCGGGCCAGGGGGTTATATTCAGTACTTC,CASRPSGPGGYIQYF
TRBD1,TRBV10-3,TRBJ2-6,.,TGTGCCATCAGTGAGTTTTGGACAGGGGGCTCTGGGGCCAACGTCCTGACTTTC,CAISEFWTGGSGANVLTF
.,TRBV29-1,TRBJ1-2,.,TGCAGCGTCCCCGAACCCGGCTTCGACAGTCGGTATGGCTACACCTTC,CSVPEPGFDSRYGYTF
.,TRBV9,TRBJ2-7,.,TGTGCCAGCAGCGCTCAACCGACCCCGGGGGACTACGAGCAGTACTTC,CASSAQPTPGDYEQYF
TRBD2,TRBV7-3,TRBJ2-5,.,TGTGCCAGCAGCAGGACTAGCGGGCACCAAGAGACCCAGTACTTC,CASSRTSGHQETQYF